This T cell receptor beta chain came from a study of T cell responses to AZD1222 COVID-19 vaccine. Looked up from germline, CDR1 is SGHTA and CDR2 is FQGNSA. The length of the CDR3 is 14 residues. The V and J ends lost 10 bases and 4 bases, in that order; junction bases with no gene match: 8. Profiled with immunoSEQ multiplex PCR; TCRdb holds only in-frame clones, not every one. Of 95,000 to 100,000 clones listed, around 90% are singletons. The TCR comes from an adult in good health. The gene calls are TRBV7-2 and TRBJ2-2; TRBD2 matches at 8 bases. The starting material was peripheral blood, obtained on day 0 of AZD1222 vaccination. CDR3 protein: CATAGGAGTGELFF. The DNA of the CDR3 is TGTGCCACCGCGGGGGGAGCGGGCACCGGGGAGCTGTTTTTT.